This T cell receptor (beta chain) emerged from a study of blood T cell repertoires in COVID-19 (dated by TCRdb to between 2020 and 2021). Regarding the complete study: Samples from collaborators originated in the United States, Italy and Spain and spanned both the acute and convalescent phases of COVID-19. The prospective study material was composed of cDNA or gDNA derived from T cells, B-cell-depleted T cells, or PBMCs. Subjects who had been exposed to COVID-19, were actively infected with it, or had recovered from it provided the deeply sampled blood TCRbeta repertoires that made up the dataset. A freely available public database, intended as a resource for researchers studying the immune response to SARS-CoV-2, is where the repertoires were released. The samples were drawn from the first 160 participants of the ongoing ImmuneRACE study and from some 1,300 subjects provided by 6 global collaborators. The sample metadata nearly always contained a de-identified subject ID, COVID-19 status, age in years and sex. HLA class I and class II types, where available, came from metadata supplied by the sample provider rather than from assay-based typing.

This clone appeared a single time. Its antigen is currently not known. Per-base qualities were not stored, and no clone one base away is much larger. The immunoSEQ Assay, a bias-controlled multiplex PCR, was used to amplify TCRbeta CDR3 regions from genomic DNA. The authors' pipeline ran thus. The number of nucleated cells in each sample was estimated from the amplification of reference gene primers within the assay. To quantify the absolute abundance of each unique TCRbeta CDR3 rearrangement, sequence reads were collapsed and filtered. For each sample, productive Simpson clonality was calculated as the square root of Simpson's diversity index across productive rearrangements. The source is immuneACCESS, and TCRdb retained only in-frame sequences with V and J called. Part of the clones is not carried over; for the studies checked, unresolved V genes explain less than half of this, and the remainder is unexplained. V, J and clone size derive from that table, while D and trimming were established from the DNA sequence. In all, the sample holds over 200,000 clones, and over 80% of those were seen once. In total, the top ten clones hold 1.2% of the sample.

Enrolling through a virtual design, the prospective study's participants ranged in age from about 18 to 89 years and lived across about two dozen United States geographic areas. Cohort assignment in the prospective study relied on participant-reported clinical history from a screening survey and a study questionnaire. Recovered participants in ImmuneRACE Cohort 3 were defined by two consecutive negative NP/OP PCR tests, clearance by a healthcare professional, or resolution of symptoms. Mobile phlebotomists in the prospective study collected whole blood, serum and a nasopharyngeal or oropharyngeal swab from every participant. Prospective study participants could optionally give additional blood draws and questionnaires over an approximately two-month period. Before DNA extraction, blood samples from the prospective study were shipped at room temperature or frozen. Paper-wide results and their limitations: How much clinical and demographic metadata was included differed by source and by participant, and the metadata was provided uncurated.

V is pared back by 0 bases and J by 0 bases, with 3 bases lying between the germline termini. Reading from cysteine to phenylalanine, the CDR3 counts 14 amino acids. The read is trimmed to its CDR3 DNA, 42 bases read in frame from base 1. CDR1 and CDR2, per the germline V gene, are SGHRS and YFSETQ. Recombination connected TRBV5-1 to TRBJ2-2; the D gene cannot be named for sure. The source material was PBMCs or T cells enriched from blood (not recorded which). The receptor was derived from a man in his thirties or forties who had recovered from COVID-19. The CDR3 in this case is CASSLAANTGELFF. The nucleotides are TGCGCCAGCAGCTTGGCAGCGAACACCGGGGAGCTGTTTTTT.